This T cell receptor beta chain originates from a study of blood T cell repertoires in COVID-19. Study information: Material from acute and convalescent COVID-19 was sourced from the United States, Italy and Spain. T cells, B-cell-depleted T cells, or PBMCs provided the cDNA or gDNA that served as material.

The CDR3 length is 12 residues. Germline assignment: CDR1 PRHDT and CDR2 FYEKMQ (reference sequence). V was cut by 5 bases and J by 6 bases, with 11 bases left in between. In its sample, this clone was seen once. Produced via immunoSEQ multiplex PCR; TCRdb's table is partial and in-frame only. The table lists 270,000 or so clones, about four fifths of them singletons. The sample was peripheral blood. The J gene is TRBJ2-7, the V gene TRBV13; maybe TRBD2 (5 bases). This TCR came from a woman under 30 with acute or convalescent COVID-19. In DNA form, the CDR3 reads TGTGCCAGCAGCCCACTCGGAGGCGAGCAGTACTTC. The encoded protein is CASSPLGGEQYF.